A single sample is the source of the 6 T cell receptor beta chains below, sequenced in a study of control samples from healthy donors and cancer patients (dated by TCRdb to 2019 to 2021). Preparation of the library involved the immunoSEQ multiplex PCR assay. This is the immuneACCESS table as TCRdb keeps it, with only in-frame sequences that have V and J called. A part of the clones is gone; compared with another copy, unresolved V genes explain less than half, and the rest is unexplained. This sample is represented by about 130,000 clones; roughly 90% of them were singletons. Almost 2.5% of the sample belongs to the ten largest clones. The sequenced sample consisted of blood. These receptors were collected from a man aged 18 to 29 in good health.

The chain employs TRBV24-1 and TRBJ2-5, with D uncertain. Trimming removed 2 bases at V and 2 bases at J, with 5 bases between. Germline values: CDR1 KGHDR, CDR2 SFDVKD. The CDR3 consists of 13 residues. In DNA form, the CDR3 reads TGTGCCACCAGTGATTGGGGTCAAGAGACCCAGTACTTC. Translating it yields CATSDWGQETQYF.

The chain employs TRBV12-3 or TRBV12-4 and TRBJ1-6; D gene unclear. The V and J ends lost 5 bases and 14 bases respectively, with 10 bases between them. The CDR3 runs to 11 residues. This CDR3 reads CASSDLLTLHF. CDR3 DNA sequence: TGTGCCAGCAGTGACCTATTGACCCTCCACTTT.

The CDR3 loop reads CASSQAQGGSNQPQHF. CDR3 sequence (DNA): TGCGCCAGCAGCCAAGCGCAGGGGGGTTCCAATCAGCCCCAGCATTTT. V is TRBV4-1 and J is TRBJ1-5; 7 bases map to TRBD1. The CDR3 sequence is 16 residues long. V lost 1 base and J lost 3; bases outside the gene matches: 6. Germline V gives CDR1 MGHRA, CDR2 YSYEKL.

This clone was detected only once. The rearrangement joins TRBV10-3 to TRBJ1-1; D is undetermined. The V and J ends lost 4 bases and 4 bases respectively, with 13 bases between them. This CDR3 has 14 amino acids. The V gene's germline CDR1 is ENHRY and CDR2 SYGVKD. The CDR3 region is CAISVEAVGTEAFF. CDR3 bases: TGTGCCATCAGTGTAGAGGCCGTTGGCACTGAAGCTTTCTTT.

This clone was seen a single time. The chain is built from TRBV29-1 and TRBJ1-1; TRBD1 might be the D (5 bases). Germline V CDR1 and CDR2: SQVTM, ANQGSEA. Trimming stripped 2 bases from V and 2 bases from J, with 12 bases between. This CDR3 contains 14 residues. The CDR3 spells CSVESSGANTEAFF. The CDR3 DNA is TGCAGCGTTGAAAGTAGCGGGGCCAACACTGAAGCTTTCTTT.

The chain couples TRBV3-1 (or the pseudogene TRBV3-2) to TRBJ2-7; possible D gene TRBD2, 7 bases. V lost 0 bases and J lost 9, with 15 bases in between. CDR1 is LGHDT and CDR2 is YNNKEL in the germline V gene (reference sequence). CDR3 length: 14 residues. DNA of the CDR3: TGTGCCAGCAGCCAAGAAGGGGGGGCGGCGGGGCAGTACTTC. Protein: CASSQEGGAAGQYF.